Below, 23 T cell receptor beta chains from the same sample are listed, as sequenced in a study of T cells in women clearing cervical HPV infection. Sequenced by immunoSEQ multiplex PCR; TCRdb stores in-frame clones only, minus some. The table for this sample gives 14,000 or so clones. The sample consisted of blood buffy coat. These TCRs come from a woman between 18 and 69 years old with a cervical HPV16 infection that either progressed to CIN3+ or cleared (not recorded which).

Turning to this clone: The read ends 3 residues before the CDR3 terminus; that terminus is restored from the germline J gene. The chain is built from TRBV19 and TRBJ2-2, with 11 bases aligning to TRBD2. J was trimmed by 5 bases and V by 9 bases; bases with no gene match: 8. The CDR3 is 15 amino acids. CDR1 LNHDA and CDR2 SQIVND come from the germline V gene (reference sequence). CDR3 region: CASHLSGGGTGELFF. The part of the CDR3 DNA that was read is TGTGCCAGCCACCTTAGCGGGGGGGGAACCGGGGAG.

As regards this clone: At one end, the junction sequence differs from germline, possibly due to a read error. The observed sequence ends 3 residues before the CDR3 terminus, with the missing tail filled in from the germline J gene. The rearrangement joins TRBV29-1 to TRBJ1-2, with 8 bases fitting TRBD1. The CDR3 is 14 residues long. Germline values: CDR1 SQVTM, CDR2 ANQGSEA. CDR3 sequence: CNVEAWTGSGGYTF. Partial CDR3 DNA: TGCAACGTTGAAGCTTGGACAGGGAGTGGCGGC.

Incomplete CDR3 DNA: TGCAGTGCCCCATTAGCGGGAGGGCGGGATGAG. Residues: CSAPLAGGRDE. The CDR3, in full, reads CSAPLAGGRDEQFF. The genes are TRBV20-1 and TRBJ2-1, with 11 bases aligning to TRBD2. With the read ending 3 residues before the CDR3 end, the germline J gene is used to fill in that end. The CDR3 is made up of 14 amino acids. The germline gives CDR1 DFQATT, CDR2 SNEGSKA (reference sequence). After removal of 6 bases from V and 8 bases from J, the junction contained 9 bases not matched to a gene.

Notes on this clone: The CDR3 end falls 3 residues outside the read, so it is completed with the germline J gene. The V gene is TRBV7-9, the J gene TRBJ2-3, with 12 bases lining up with TRBD2. Germline V CDR1 and CDR2: SEHNR, FQNEAQ (reference sequence). The CDR3 is made up of 15 amino acids. This CDR3 is CASSRLAGAQETQYF. CDR3 DNA, as far as it was read: TGTGCCAGCAGTCGACTAGCGGGAGCCCAAGAGACG.

Regarding this clone: The read is 3 residues too short to cover the CDR3 end, so that end is filled in from the germline J gene. This chain joins TRBV20-1 and TRBJ2-5; the match to TRBD1 covers 7 bases. The CDR3 extends over 13 amino acids. The V segment lost 3 bases and the J segment 3 bases; nucleotides outside the gene matches: 4. Germline V gene lookup returns CDR1 DFQATT and CDR2 SNEGSKA (reference sequence). The sequenced CDR3 bases are TGCAGTGCTAGCGAGGGGGCCAAAGAGACC. It codes for CSASEGAKET. The CDR3 in full is CSASEGAKETQYF.

For this clone: The sequence runs out 3 residues before the end of the CDR3; the remainder is reconstructed from the germline J gene. The V gene is TRBV20-1, the J gene TRBJ2-1; 12 bases match TRBD1. V lost 3 bases, J lost 7 bases, and 10 bases stayed unmatched. The CDR3 contains 16 residues. Germline V lookup: CDR1 DFQATT, CDR2 SNEGSKA (reference sequence). CDR3 DNA, as far as it was read: TGCAGTGCTAGCAGCCCCCGGGACAGGGGGCTGAATGAG. Translating it yields CSASSPRDRGLNE. The whole CDR3 sequence reads CSASSPRDRGLNEQFF.

Points on this clone: The read falls 3 residues short of the CDR3 end, and the missing part is taken from the germline J gene. This rearrangement joins TRBV29-1 to TRBJ2-1; D gene unclear. The CDR3 loop spans 14 amino acids. The germline V gene encodes CDR1 SQVTM and CDR2 ANQGSEA. V lost 4 bases, J lost 2 bases, and 12 bases lay in between. CDR3: CSVVSAVAYNEQFF. The CDR3 bases that were read are TGCAGCGTTGTTTCCGCGGTCGCCTACAATGAG.

A note on this clone: The DNA ends 3 residues before the CDR3 does, and the rest of the CDR3 is filled in from the germline J gene. The chain combines TRBV14 with TRBJ2-2; no clear D gene. The germline gives CDR1 SGHDN, CDR2 FVKESK. Trimming took 4 bases from V and 7 from J, leaving 10 bases between them. The length of the CDR3 is 13 residues. The CDR3 spells CASSRSRVGELFF. CDR3 DNA, as far as it was read: TGTGCCAGCAGCCGCTCTCGCGTCGGGGAG.

Worth noting for this clone: One junction end disagrees with the germline gene, perhaps due to a read error. The CDR3 extends 3 residues past the end of the read, so its final part is completed from the germline J gene. Other DNA sequences in the same sample also yield this CDR3. The chain joins TRBV19 to TRBJ1-2; 10 positions agree with TRBD1. Per the germline V gene, CDR1 is LNHDA and CDR2 is SQIVND (reference sequence). The CDR3 is 17 amino acids. The sequenced CDR3 bases are TGTGCCAGTAGTAGAAATCACCGGGACAGGGGTGCCTATGGA. Translation: CASSRNHRDRGAYG. The entire CDR3 sequence reads CASSRNHRDRGAYGYTF. The full variable domain, completed using reference TRBV19 and TRBJ1-2, is DGGITQSPKYLFRKEGQNVTLSCEQNLNHDAMYWYRQDPGQGLRLIYYSQIVNDFQKGDIAEGYSVSREKKESFPLTVTSAQKNPTAFYLCASSRNHRDRGAYGYTFGSGTRLTVV.

As regards this clone: With the read ending 3 residues before the CDR3 end, the germline J gene is used to fill in that end. V and J are TRBV5-1 and TRBJ2-2; 8 bases line up with TRBD1. The CDR3 is 14 amino acids. The germline gives CDR1 SGHRS, CDR2 YFSETQ. The J segment lost 6 bases and the V segment lost 4 bases, leaving 5 bases of the junction unmatched. Here the CDR3 reads CASSPTGVAGELFF. The part of the CDR3 DNA that was read is TGCGCCAGCAGCCCGACAGGGGTCGCCGGGGAG.

Concerning this clone: The missing CDR3 end, 3 residues past where the read stops, is filled in from the germline J gene. The chain couples TRBV11-2 to TRBJ2-5, with no clear D. Per germline, CDR1 SGHAT and CDR2 FQNNGV. The CDR3 sequence is 13 residues long. Trimming took 8 bases from V and 2 from J, leaving 12 bases between them. CDR3 sequence: CASGLPGQETQYF. The CDR3 DNA, read in part, is TGTGCCAGCGGATTGCCAGGACAAGAGACC. The whole variable domain, remainder taken from reference TRBV11-2 and TRBJ2-5, is EAGVAQSPRYKIIEKRQSVAFWCNPISGHATLYWYQQILGQGPKLLIQFQNNGVVDDSQLPKDRFSAERLKGVDSTLKIQPAKLEDSAVYLCASGLPGQETQYFGPGTRLLVL.

Note on this clone: Its ends do not fully match the called genes, so a read error is possible. The read terminates 3 residues ahead of where the CDR3 ends, so the germline J gene completes it. The J gene is TRBJ2-3, the V gene TRBV20-1, with unresolved D. This CDR3 region has 13 residues. Germline lookup yields CDR1 DFQATT and CDR2 SNEGSKA (reference sequence). Here the CDR3 reads CSAIFSGAETQYF. CDR3 DNA (partial): TGCAGTGCTATATTCTCGGGTGCAGAGACG.

In regard to this clone: Read coverage stops 3 residues before the CDR3 terminus; the germline J gene supplies the remainder. The chain recombines TRBV5-5 with TRBJ2-2; D is possibly TRBD1 or TRBD2 (5 bases each). The germline V gene has CDR1 SGHKS and CDR2 YYEKEE (reference sequence). This CDR3 has 13 residues. The chain's CDR3 is CASSEGVREKLFF. The covered CDR3 bases are TGTGCCAGCAGCGAAGGGGTTCGGGAAAAG.

Of note for this clone: The CDR3 goes on 3 residues after the read ends, and that part is filled in from the germline J gene. The chain couples TRBV19 to TRBJ2-3, with D uncertain. V dropped 6 bases and J dropped 2 bases, with 9 bases sitting between them. The CDR3 is 13 amino acids. Germline V lookup: CDR1 LNHDA, CDR2 SQIVND (reference sequence). Incomplete CDR3 DNA: TGTGCCAGTAGACTCCCCGACACAGATACG. Translating it yields CASRLPDTDT. The complete CDR3 protein is CASRLPDTDTQYF.

On this clone itself: The missing CDR3 end, 3 residues past where the read stops, is filled in from the germline J gene. The chain links TRBV27 to TRBJ1-1; D is uncertain. The CDR3 has 16 residues. Trimming shortened V by 6 bases and J by 1 base, and 18 bases separated the two germline ends. Germline V gene sequence: CDR1 MNHEY, CDR2 SMNVEV (reference sequence). The DNA read from the CDR3 is TGTGCCAGCAGCCCTTTTTTGTGGCTCAGGAACACTGAA. It specifies CASSPFLWLRNTE. The whole CDR3 is CASSPFLWLRNTEAFF.

With respect to this clone: The read stops 3 residues short of the end of the CDR3; the missing end is completed from the germline J gene. This sequence joins TRBV14 and TRBJ1-5; 10 bases match TRBD1. V shed 3 bases and J 5 bases; nucleotides not matched to a gene: 7. CDR1 SGHDN and CDR2 FVKESK come from the germline V gene. The CDR3 has 16 residues. The part of the CDR3 DNA that was read is TGTGCCAGCAGCCAGGGGGACAGGGGTTATTATCAGCCC. Residues: CASSQGDRGYYQP. The entire CDR3 protein is CASSQGDRGYYQPQHF.

For this clone: From the germline J gene comes the end of the CDR3, since the read stops 3 residues before it. This chain uses TRBV20-1 with TRBJ2-1; 9 bases fit TRBD2. The V segment lost 3 bases and the J segment 2 bases; nucleotides outside the gene matches: 5. CDR1 DFQATT and CDR2 SNEGSKA come from the germline V gene (reference sequence). The CDR3 sequence is 15 residues long. The CDR3 protein is CSARIAGVTYNEQFF. CDR3 DNA (partial): TGCAGTGCTAGGATAGCGGGAGTGACCTACAATGAG.

Comment on this clone: The read ends 3 residues before the CDR3 terminus; that terminus is restored from the germline J gene. The chain recombines TRBV7-6 with TRBJ1-2; possibly TRBD1 for D (6 bases). Per germline, CDR1 SGHVS and CDR2 FNYEAQ. This CDR3 spans 13 amino acids. This CDR3 is CASSSGQYNDYTF. CDR3 DNA (partial): TGTGCCAGCAGCTCCGGACAGTACAATGAC.

About this clone: The sequenced fragment ends 3 residues before the CDR3 boundary, so the rest is inferred from the germline J gene. The V call is TRBV2, the J call TRBJ2-7; a possible D gene is TRBD2 (6 bases). There are 18 residues in the CDR3. Trimming pared 3 bases from V and 4 bases from J, leaving 25 bases between. Germline V CDR1 and CDR2: SNHLY, FYNNEI. The part of the CDR3 DNA that was read is TGTGCCAGCAGTGAGACTACCGGGACTGGCGGCTTGGTGTACGAG. This translates into CASSETTGTGGLVYE. The CDR3, in full, reads CASSETTGTGGLVYEQYF. Looking up the rest from reference TRBV2 and TRBJ2-7 gives the full variable domain: EPEVTQTPSHQVTQMGQEVILRCVPISNHLYFYWYRQILGQKVEFLVSFYNNEISEKSEIFDDQFSVERPDGSNFTLKIRSTKLEDSAMYFCASSETTGTGGLVYEQYFGPGTRLTVT.

Regarding this clone: The read is 3 residues too short to cover the CDR3 end, so that end is filled in from the germline J gene. This chain links TRBV20-1 with TRBJ1-6, with D possibly being TRBD1 (5 bases). V lost 2 bases and J 5 bases, leaving 13 bases between the germline ends. In germline, CDR1 is DFQATT, CDR2 SNEGSKA (reference sequence). The CDR3 sequence is 15 residues long. The covered CDR3 bases are TGCAGTGCTAGATCTTCAGGGCAAAATAATTCACCC. Residues: CSARSSGQNNSP. The entire CDR3 sequence reads CSARSSGQNNSPLHF.

Comments on this clone: The sequenced fragment ends 3 residues before the CDR3 boundary, so the rest is inferred from the germline J gene. The V gene is TRBV5-1, the J gene TRBJ2-3; 8 positions match TRBD1. Germline lookup yields CDR1 SGHRS and CDR2 YFSETQ. J lost 3 bases, V lost 6 bases, and 9 bases had no gene match. This CDR3 is built from 15 residues. The CDR3 protein is CASTGGQGGTDTQYF. The CDR3 DNA, read in part, is TGCGCCAGCACCGGAGGACAGGGAGGTACAGATACG.

As regards this clone: The read terminates 3 residues ahead of where the CDR3 ends, so the germline J gene completes it. The chain has TRBV7-2 and TRBJ1-2; D unresolved. The CDR3 consists of 13 residues. Germline assignment: CDR1 SGHTA and CDR2 FQGNSA. The DNA read from the CDR3 is TGTGCCAGCAGCCCCCTTGCTACAGATACC. Protein: CASSPLATDT. The entire CDR3 protein is CASSPLATDTYTF.

Comments on this clone: Read data end 3 residues before the CDR3 end; the end is taken from the germline J gene. This sequence joins TRBV29-1 and TRBJ2-7, with TRBD1 matching 7 bases. Germline V CDR1 and CDR2: SQVTM, ANQGSEA. Losses at the gene ends were 4 bases for V and 3 bases for J; bases not matched to a gene: 6. The CDR3 covers 13 residues. CDR3 loop: CSVVGTENYEQYF. The CDR3 bases that were read are TGCAGCGTTGTAGGGACAGAGAACTACGAG.